A selection of T cell receptor beta chains follows, all from one sample in a study of control samples from healthy donors and cancer patients. Using immunoSEQ multiplex PCR, the repertoire was profiled, and TCRdb retains in-frame clones only, with some absent. The sample holds about 170,000 clones, about 91% seen once. Material for sequencing was blood. These receptors were taken from a woman in her thirties in good health. Each CDR3 is given without its conserved first and last residue.

J gene	V gene	CDR3 protein
TRBJ1-5	TRBV27	ASSLSSGQGRPQH
TRBJ2-3	TRBV24-1	ATSDLGGDSTDTQY
TRBJ2-5	TRBV21-1	ASSKATGPGGETQY
TRBJ1-2	TRBV5-4	ASSSLGPGESYT
TRBJ1-5	TRBV7-2	ASSGRFNQPQH
TRBJ2-3	TRBV2	ASTSLGQPKADTQY
TRBJ2-1	TRBV30	AWSVRSGHNEQF
TRBJ1-4	TRBV28	ASSLNRQVNEKLF
TRBJ2-7	TRBV11-3	ASSRRTGEDEQC
TRBJ1-1	TRBV4-2	ASSQGSTGHLNTEAF
TRBJ2-7	TRBV7-2	ASSLGSTLSYEQY
TRBJ1-1	TRBV7-9	ASSPRRGGMNTEAF
TRBJ1-2	TRBV20-1	SASLQGNYGYT
TRBJ2-5	TRBV5-1	ASSFVSGNNQETQY
TRBJ2-7	TRBV11-2	ASSSGQALSYEQY
TRBJ1-1	TRBV9	ASSVGGGMNTEAF
TRBJ2-5	TRBV4-1	ASSQVGLAGTQY
TRBJ1-2	TRBV29-1	SVEGQGNGYT
TRBJ2-7	TRBV5-4	ASSPSGSSYEQY
TRBJ2-3	TRBV5-5	ASSLGGLAGLTDTQY
TRBJ1-6	TRBV4-1	ASSYDGLYNSPLH
TRBJ1-2	TRBV2	ASSEFGREYGYT
TRBJ1-2	TRBV27	ASSPMPVIPNYGYT